Below, one TCR beta chain is given with its context. Its antigen remains unidentified. The data belong to a study of T cell responses to AZD1222 COVID-19 vaccine. The data were produced by immunoSEQ multiplex PCR, yet TCRdb's version contains in-frame clones alone and is incomplete. Found here are some 96,000 clones, 87% of them singletons; the top ten hold roughly 4.2%. Whole-study findings and limits: The donor cohort was predominantly white British with a female majority, and clonal diversity may have been underestimated.

CDR1 and CDR2 (germline): LNHDA, SQIVND (reference sequence). CDR3 length equals 14 residues. The V and J ends lost 6 bases and 6 bases respectively, with 14 bases between them. The sequence derives from an adult in good health. The chain recombines TRBV19 with TRBJ1-4; tentative D call: TRBD1 (5 bases). Source: peripheral blood, taken on day 0 of MenACWY control vaccination. The CDR3 region has the DNA TGTGCCAGTAGCATCAGGGACCCCTATGAAAAACTGTTTTTT. Amino acid sequence: CASSIRDPYEKLFF.